The 15 T cell receptor beta chains listed next were all sequenced from one sample in a study of blood T cell repertoires in COVID-19. The method was immunoSEQ multiplex PCR; TCRdb's version includes in-frame clones alone and lacks a portion of them. The sample lists about 220,000 clones; around 80% were seen once. The specimen sequenced was peripheral blood. The source of these receptors is a woman in her forties or fifties with acute or convalescent COVID-19.

This chain links TRBV28 with TRBJ2-7; TRBD2 agrees at 7 bases. The CDR3 sequence is 12 residues long. V shed 6 bases, J shed 3 bases, and the junction held 2 bases outside the gene matches. Germline-derived CDR1 and CDR2 are MDHEN and SYDVKM. The CDR3, as DNA: TGTGCCAGCAGGACTAGCAGCTACGAGCAGTACTTC. This translates into CASRTSSYEQYF.

The chain uses TRBV11-3 and TRBJ1-3; the D gene is possibly TRBD1 (6 bases). Trimming cost V 5 bases and J 4 bases, with 9 bases left between them. Germline V gene data show CDR1 as SGHNT and CDR2 as YENEEA. There are 13 residues in the CDR3. The CDR3 spells CASSRDIGNTIYF. In DNA form, the CDR3 reads TGTGCCAGCAGCCGGGACATCGGAAACACCATATATTTT. The whole variable domain, filled in from reference TRBV11-3 and TRBJ1-3, reads EAGVVQSPRYKIIEKKQPVAFWCNPISGHNTLYWYLQNLGQGPELLIRYENEEAVDDSQLPKDRFSAERLKGVDSTLKIQPAELGDSAVYLCASSRDIGNTIYFGEGSWLTVV.

This clone was counted at least ten times. The J gene is TRBJ2-7, the V gene TRBV27, with D tentatively TRBD2 (5 bases). The germline gives CDR1 MNHEY, CDR2 SMNVEV (reference sequence). The CDR3 is made up of 14 amino acids. V shed 1 base and J shed 4 bases, with 11 bases lying between them. This CDR3 is CASSLLGSEYEQYF. DNA for the CDR3: TGTGCCAGCAGTTTATTGGGGAGTGAGTACGAGCAGTACTTC.

This rearrangement joins TRBV3-1 (or the pseudogene TRBV3-2) to TRBJ1-1, with D hard to call. The germline gives CDR1 LGHDT, CDR2 YNNKEL (reference sequence). Trimming left V 3 bases short and J 0 bases short, with 11 bases between. This CDR3 has 15 residues. The CDR3 DNA reads TGTGCCAGCAGCCATTACGGCGGCTTGAACACTGAAGCTTTCTTT. This gives the protein CASSHYGGLNTEAFF.

J is TRBJ1-4 and V is TRBV2; 7 bases agree with TRBD1. The CDR3 extends over 14 amino acids. In germline, CDR1 is SNHLY, CDR2 FYNNEI. V was pared by 7 bases and J by 4 bases, with 6 bases of the junction left unmatched. CDR3 region: CASNRDSFNEKLFF. The CDR3 DNA reads TGTGCCAGCAACAGGGACAGCTTTAATGAAAAACTGTTTTTT.

The chain couples TRBV19 to TRBJ2-5, with a weak D call TRBD1 (8 bases). With 7 bases removed from V and 5 bases from J, the gap between germline ends came to 17 bases. Per the germline V gene, CDR1 is LNHDA and CDR2 is SQIVND (reference sequence). The CDR3 contains 14 residues. In DNA form, the CDR3 reads TGTGCCAGTATGAAACAGGGGGGAGGGGAGACCCAGTACTTC. It is translated as CASMKQGGGETQYF.

This chain uses TRBV7-9 with TRBJ2-1, with 9 positions matching TRBD2. Germline trimming cut 4 bases from V and 5 bases from J; bases unmatched to any gene: 15. The CDR3 extends over 18 amino acids. Germline values: CDR1 SEHNR, CDR2 FQNEAQ (reference sequence). The CDR3 here is CASSSASASGRPHNEQFF. CDR3 coding DNA: TGTGCCAGCAGCTCCGCTAGTGCCAGCGGGAGGCCCCACAATGAGCAGTTCTTC.

On this clone: The same CDR3 also results from other DNA sequences found in this sample. The chain combines TRBV19 with TRBJ1-5; TRBD1 agrees at 8 bases. Looked up from germline, CDR1 is LNHDA and CDR2 is SQIVND (reference sequence). The CDR3 spans 15 residues. The trim removed 2 bases at V and 0 bases at J, leaving 0 bases unmatched. This CDR3 is CASSIQGASNQPQHF. The DNA of the CDR3 is TGTGCCAGTAGTATACAGGGGGCTAGCAATCAGCCCCAGCATTTT. The entire variable domain, with the rest obtained from reference TRBV19 and TRBJ1-5, is as follows: DGGITQSPKYLFRKEGQNVTLSCEQNLNHDAMYWYRQDPGQGLRLIYYSQIVNDFQKGDIAEGYSVSREKKESFPLTVTSAQKNPTAFYLCASSIQGASNQPQHFGDGTRLSIL.

J is TRBJ2-6 and V is TRBV3-1 (or the pseudogene TRBV3-2); possible D gene TRBD2, 5 bases. Between the trimmed V and J ends, which lost 6 bases and 0 bases, there was a span of 18 bases. Germline values: CDR1 LGHDT, CDR2 YNNKEL (reference sequence). The CDR3 is made up of 18 amino acids. For the CDR3, the DNA is TGTGCCAGCAGTCTCGAGCTAGCCACTAGCTCTGGGGCCAACGTCCTGACTTTC. This translates into CASSLELATSSGANVLTF.

V usage is TRBV3-1 (or the pseudogene TRBV3-2) and J usage is TRBJ2-3; perhaps TRBD2 as D (6 bases). The CDR3 contains 15 residues. Looked up from germline, CDR1 is LGHDT and CDR2 is YNNKEL (reference sequence). The V end was cut by 2 bases, the J end by 4 bases, with 13 bases between. This chain's CDR3 is CASSQRGGRADTQYF. Written as DNA, the CDR3 is TGTGCCAGCAGCCAAAGGGGAGGTCGAGCAGATACGCAGTATTTT.

This clone has a single count. The gene calls are TRBV5-1 and TRBJ1-2; 12 bases align to TRBD1. Germline V gene data show CDR1 as SGHRS and CDR2 as YFSETQ. The CDR3 contains 16 residues. V was pared by 0 bases and J by 8 bases, with 8 bases of the junction left unmatched. The DNA for the CDR3 is TGCGCCAGCAGCTTGGGGGACAGGGGGCGCCTGGGCGGCTACACCTTC. Protein product: CASSLGDRGRLGGYTF.

The DNA of the CDR3 is TGTGCCAGCAGCTTAGGGGCTAAAATGGACAATGAGCAGTTCTTC. Amino acids: CASSLGAKMDNEQFF. The rearrangement uses TRBV5-4 and TRBJ2-1, with a weak D call TRBD1 (5 bases). Germline CDR1 SGHNT, CDR2 YYREEE (reference sequence). The CDR3 is made up of 15 amino acids. Trimming removed 2 bases from V and 5 bases from J, with 14 bases in between.

CDR3 DNA sequence: TGTGCCAGCAGCCGCGGGACAGGGACGGGAAACACCATATATTTT. Protein sequence: CASSRGTGTGNTIYF. The chain joins TRBV11-2 to TRBJ1-3; 9 bases map to TRBD1. This CDR3 spans 15 amino acids. Germline CDR1 reads SGHAT; CDR2 reads FQNNGV. The trim removed 5 bases at V and 4 bases at J, leaving 6 bases unmatched.

The chain combines TRBV2 with TRBJ2-7, with D possibly being TRBD2 (7 bases). V gave up 6 bases and J gave up 3 bases, with 15 bases separating them. The germline CDR1 and CDR2 sequences are SNHLY and FYNNEI. This CDR3 region has 14 residues. The DNA for the CDR3 is TGTGCCAGCAGGCTACCGGGGGGCGGCTACGAGCAGTACTTC. Protein product: CASRLPGGGYEQYF.

V gene TRBV30 combines with J gene TRBJ2-3; no reliable D call. The V end lost 2 bases, the J end lost 5 bases, and 14 bases lay between the germline ends. The germline gives CDR1 GTSNPN, CDR2 SVGIG (reference sequence). The CDR3 extends over 14 amino acids. CDR3 region: CAWSILSLLDTQYF. The CDR3 DNA sequence: TGTGCCTGGAGTATACTATCTCTCTTAGATACGCAGTATTTT.